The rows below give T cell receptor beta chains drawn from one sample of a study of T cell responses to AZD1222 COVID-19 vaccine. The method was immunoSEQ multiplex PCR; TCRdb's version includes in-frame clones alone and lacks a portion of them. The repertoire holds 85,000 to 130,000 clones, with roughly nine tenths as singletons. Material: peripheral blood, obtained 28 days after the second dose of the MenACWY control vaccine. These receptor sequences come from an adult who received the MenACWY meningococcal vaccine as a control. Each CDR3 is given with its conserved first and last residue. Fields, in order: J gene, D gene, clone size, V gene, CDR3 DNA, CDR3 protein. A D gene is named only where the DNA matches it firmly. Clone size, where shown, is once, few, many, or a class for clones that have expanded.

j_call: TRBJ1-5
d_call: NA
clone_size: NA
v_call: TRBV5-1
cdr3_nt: TGCGCCAGCAGCTTGGGACCAAATCAGCCCCAGCATTTT
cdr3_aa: CASSLGPNQPQHF

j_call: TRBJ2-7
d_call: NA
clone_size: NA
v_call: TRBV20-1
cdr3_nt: TGCAGTGCTAGATCCCCTCGTGAGCAGTACTTC
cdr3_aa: CSARSPREQYF

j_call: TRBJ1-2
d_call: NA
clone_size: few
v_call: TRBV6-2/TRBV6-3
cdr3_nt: TGTGCCAGCAGTTACTCGACCGGGGGGAACTATGGCTACACCTTC
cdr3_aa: CASSYSTGGNYGYTF

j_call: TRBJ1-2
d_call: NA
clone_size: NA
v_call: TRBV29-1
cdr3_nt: TGCAGCGGATACAGGGCTTCGAGCTACACCTTC
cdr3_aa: CSGYRASSYTF

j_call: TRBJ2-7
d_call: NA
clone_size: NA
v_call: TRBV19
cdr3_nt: TGTGCCAGTAGGGACAGACAGAACCCTACCTACGAGCAGTACTTC
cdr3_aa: CASRDRQNPTYEQYF

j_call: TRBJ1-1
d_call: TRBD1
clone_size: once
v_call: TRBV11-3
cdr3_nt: TGTGCCAGCAGCTCTGGGGACAGGAGAGGGAACACTGAAGCTTTCTTT
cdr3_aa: CASSSGDRRGNTEAFF

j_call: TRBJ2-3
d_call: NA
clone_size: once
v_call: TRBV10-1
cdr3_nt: TGCGCCAGCAGTTCAGGTCAAGATACGCAGTATTTT
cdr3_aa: CASSSGQDTQYF

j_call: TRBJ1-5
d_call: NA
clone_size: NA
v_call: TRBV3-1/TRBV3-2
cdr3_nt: TGTGCCAGCAGCCAAGATTGGGGGCAGGATCAGCCCCAGCATTTT
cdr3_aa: CASSQDWGQDQPQHF

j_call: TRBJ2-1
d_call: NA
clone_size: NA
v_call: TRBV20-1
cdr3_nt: TGCAGTGCTAGAGATAGAAGCGAGCAGTTCTTC
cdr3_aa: CSARDRSEQFF

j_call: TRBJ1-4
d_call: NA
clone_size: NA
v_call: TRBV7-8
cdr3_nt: TGTGCCAGCAGCTTAGCGGGCGGCAGGGGCCCACTGTTTTTT
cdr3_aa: CASSLAGGRGPLFF

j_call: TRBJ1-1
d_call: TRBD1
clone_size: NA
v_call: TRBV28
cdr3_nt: TGTGCCAGCATGATACAGGGGGCTGAAGCTTTCTTT
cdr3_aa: CASMIQGAEAFF

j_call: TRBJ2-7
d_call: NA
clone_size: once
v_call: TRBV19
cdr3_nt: TGTGCCCCCGCGACAAGGGGGAATGCCAGCTCCTACGAGCAGTACTTC
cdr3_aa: CAPATRGNASSYEQYF

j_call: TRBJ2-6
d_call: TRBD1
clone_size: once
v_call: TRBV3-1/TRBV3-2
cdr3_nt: TGTGCCAGCAGCGAAGAGGGGGCAGGGGGCCAGTCTGGGGCCAACGTCCTGACTTTC
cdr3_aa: CASSEEGAGGQSGANVLTF

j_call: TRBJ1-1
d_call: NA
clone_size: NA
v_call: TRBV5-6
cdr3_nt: TGTGCCAGCAGCTTGGGAAGCTCTAACACTGAAGCTTTCTTT
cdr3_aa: CASSLGSSNTEAFF

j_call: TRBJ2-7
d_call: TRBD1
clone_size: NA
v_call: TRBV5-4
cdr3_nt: TGTGCCAGCAGCTTGGAACAGGGGAGTAGCTACGAGCAGTACTTC
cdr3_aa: CASSLEQGSSYEQYF

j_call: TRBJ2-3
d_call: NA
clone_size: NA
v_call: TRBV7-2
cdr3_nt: TGTGCCAGCAGCTTTAGTGGGGGGGCGAGCACAGATACGCAGTATTTT
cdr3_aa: CASSFSGGASTDTQYF